This T cell receptor beta chain originates from a study of T cell responses to AZD1222 COVID-19 vaccine. Sequencing used immunoSEQ multiplex PCR; TCRdb keeps in-frame clones, though not all of them. This sample has about 34,000 clones, with approximately 80% found just once. V gave up 3 bases and J gave up 4 bases; unmatched junction bases: 6. This CDR3 is 15 amino acids long. In germline, CDR1 is SGHAT, CDR2 FQNNGV. Study results and limitations: No repertoire was sampled before or during the peak T cell response, only after it. Only a handful of people who got AZD1222 tested seropositive at baseline.

Comment on this clone: Its antigen is not known.

Sequenced here: peripheral blood, sampled 28 days after the second AZD1222 dose. This sequence joins TRBV11-2 and TRBJ1-3, with 7 bases identical to TRBD1. This clonotype was obtained from an adult who received the AZD1222 COVID-19 vaccine. CDR3 amino acids: CASSFSQGSGNTIYF. The CDR3 DNA follows: TGTGCCAGCAGCTTTTCACAGGGGTCAGGAAACACCATATATTTT.